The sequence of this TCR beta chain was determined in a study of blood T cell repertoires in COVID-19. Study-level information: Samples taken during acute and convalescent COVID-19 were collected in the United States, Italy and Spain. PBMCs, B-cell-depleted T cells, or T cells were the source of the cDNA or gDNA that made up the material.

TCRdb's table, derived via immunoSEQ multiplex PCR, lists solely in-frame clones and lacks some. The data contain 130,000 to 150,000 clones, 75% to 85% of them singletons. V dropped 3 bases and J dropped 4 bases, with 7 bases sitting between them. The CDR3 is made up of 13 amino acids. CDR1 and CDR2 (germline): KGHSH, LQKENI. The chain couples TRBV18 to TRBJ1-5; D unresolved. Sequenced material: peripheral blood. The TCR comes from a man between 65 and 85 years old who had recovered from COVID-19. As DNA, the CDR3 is TGTGCCAGCTCACCGGGAGGGAATCAGCCCCAGCATTTT. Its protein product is CASSPGGNQPQHF.